The rows below give T cell receptor beta chains drawn from one sample of a study of OX40 agonist ivuxolimab in advanced cancers. TCRdb's table, derived via immunoSEQ multiplex PCR, lists solely in-frame clones and lacks some. The table lists tens of thousands of clones, 81% of them singletons. Specimen: CD4+ or CD8+ T cells sorted from blood, collected in a trial of the OX40 agonist ivuxolimab. Receptors were obtained from an adult with an advanced solid tumor such as melanoma, head and neck, liver or kidney cancer. Each CDR3 is given with its conserved first and last residue. A D gene is named only where the DNA matches it firmly.

>TRBV6-1|TRBJ1-3|15|-
TGTGCCAGCAGTGATGACAGTCGCTCTGGAAACACCATATATTTT
CASSDDSRSGNTIYF
>TRBV5-6|TRBJ1-5|15|-
TGTGCCAGCAGCCGAGGAAGCAGGGTGGCCCAGCCCCAGCATTTT
CASSRGSRVAQPQHF
>TRBV7-8|TRBJ2-3|14|TRBD1
TGTGCCAGCAAGGTGAACAGGGGAACAGATACGCAGTATTTT
CASKVNRGTDTQYF
>TRBV4-1|TRBJ2-1|16|TRBD2
TGCGCCAGCAGCCCCGAGCGGCGCGGGGGGGCGGATGAGCAGTTCTTC
CASSPERRGGADEQFF
>TRBV2|TRBJ1-2|14|-
TGTGCCAGCAGTGACAGCCTTTCTAACTATGGCTACACCTTC
CASSDSLSNYGYTF
>TRBV5-5|TRBJ1-3|16|-
TGTGCCAGCAGCTTTAATCCGGAAAGCTCTGGAAACACCATATATTTT
CASSFNPESSGNTIYF
>TRBV2|TRBJ2-1|11|-
TGTGCCAGCAGCGAGTACAATGAGCAGTTCTTC
CASSEYNEQFF
>TRBV7-8|TRBJ2-5|14|-
TGTGCCAGCAGCCGAAATCGAGGTCTAGAGACCCAGTACTTC
CASSRNRGLETQYF
>TRBV7-2|TRBJ1-3|14|TRBD1
TGTGCCAGCAGCCTAACAGGGGGTGGAAACACCATATATTTT
CASSLTGGGNTIYF
>TRBV29-1|TRBJ1-4|12|TRBD1
TGCAGCGGTAGGACAGGGAGTGAAAAACTGTTTTTT
CSGRTGSEKLFF
>TRBV7-9|TRBJ2-4|16|TRBD1
TGTGCCAGCAGCTTCTACTCGGGACAGGGGTTAAACATTCAGTACTTC
CASSFYSGQGLNIQYF
>TRBV14|TRBJ1-3|18|-
TGTGCCAGCAGCCAAGGTCGCATTACAAACTACTCTGGAAACACCATATATTTT
CASSQGRITNYSGNTIYF